A selection of T cell receptor beta chains follows, all from one sample in a study of blood T cell repertoires in COVID-19. TCRdb keeps only in-frame clones here, not all; method: immunoSEQ multiplex PCR. In the table there are roughly 290,000 clones, around 90% of which are singletons. Sample: PBMCs or T cells enriched from blood (not recorded which). Receptors originate from a woman younger than 35 with acute COVID-19. CDR3s include the opening cysteine and the closing phenylalanine or tryptophan. D genes are given only for firm matches. Rows may omit the clone size; those that give it use once, few, many or a size class.

TRBV27	TRBD1	NA	TRBJ1-4	CASSLGGQGLFNEKLFF	TGTGCCAGCAGTTTAGGGGGACAGGGGCTTTTTAATGAAAAACTGTTTTTT
TRBV5-1	NA	NA	TRBJ2-6	CASSLVPGPGANVLTF	TGCGCCAGCAGCTTGGTCCCAGGGCCCGGGGCCAACGTCCTGACTTTC
TRBV7-9	NA	NA	TRBJ2-1	CASRLANEQFF	TGTGCCAGCAGACTAGCTAATGAGCAGTTCTTC
TRBV30	NA	NA	TRBJ1-1	CAWSVWGQAFF	TGTGCCTGGAGTGTATGGGGGCAAGCTTTCTTT
TRBV28	NA	NA	TRBJ1-1	CASSLSTGNTEAFF	TGTGCCAGCAGTTTATCAACAGGGAACACTGAAGCTTTCTTT
TRBV5-1	TRBD2	NA	TRBJ2-1	CASSLLVSGLAGEEQFF	TGCGCCAGCAGCTTACTTGTATCGGGACTAGCGGGAGAAGAGCAGTTCTTC
TRBV6-5	NA	NA	TRBJ1-1	CASSYSGVRNTEAFF	TGTGCCAGCAGTTACTCCGGGGTCCGAAACACTGAAGCTTTCTTT
TRBV5-1	NA	NA	TRBJ1-5	CASSLGTSNQPQHF	TGCGCCAGCAGCCTAGGTACAAGTAATCAGCCCCAGCATTTT
TRBV30	TRBD1	NA	TRBJ1-3	CAWSGGDRSFWNTIYF	TGTGCCTGGAGTGGGGGGGACAGGAGCTTTTGGAACACCATATATTTT
TRBV28	TRBD1	once	TRBJ1-5	CASSSPHRGSNQPQHF	TGTGCCAGCAGTTCCCCCCACAGGGGTAGCAATCAGCCCCAGCATTTT
TRBV18	TRBD1	once	TRBJ2-4	CASSPGQGQNIQYF	TGTGCCAGCTCACCGGGACAGGGTCAAAACATTCAGTACTTC
TRBV13	TRBD2	NA	TRBJ2-7	CASSFNPGLAGVFNRDEQYF	TGTGCCAGCAGCTTCAATCCGGGACTAGCGGGAGTATTTAACCGCGACGAGCAGTACTTC
TRBV5-5	NA	NA	TRBJ1-2	CASSPTGLNYGYTF	TGTGCCAGCAGCCCGACAGGCTTGAACTATGGCTACACCTTC
TRBV5-4	NA	NA	TRBJ1-6	CASSLYEGTPLHF	TGTGCCAGCAGCTTGTACGAGGGTACACCCCTCCACTTT
TRBV5-1	TRBD2	NA	TRBJ2-3	CASRSVAGRTDTQYF	TGCGCCAGCAGGTCTGTAGCGGGAAGGACAGATACGCAGTATTTT
TRBV6-5	TRBD1	NA	TRBJ2-7	CASRSRQGNSYEQYF	TGTGCCAGCAGATCCAGACAGGGCAACTCCTACGAGCAGTACTTC
TRBV7-7	TRBD1	once	TRBJ1-4	CASSPRDREGEKLFF	TGTGCTAGCAGCCCGCGGGACAGGGAGGGTGAAAAACTGTTTTTT
TRBV28	TRBD2	NA	TRBJ2-1	CASSLGGGRDGGLAGGAYNEQFF	TGTGCCAGCAGTTTAGGGGGGGGCCGGGACGGCGGACTAGCGGGAGGTGCCTACAATGAGCAGTTCTTC
TRBV19	TRBD1	NA	TRBJ2-7	CASSRTDRVPYEQYF	TGTGCCAGTAGTAGAACGGACAGGGTTCCCTACGAGCAGTACTTC
TRBV9	NA	NA	TRBJ1-4	CASSVGQVTTNEKLFF	TGTGCCAGCAGCGTAGGCCAGGTCACAACTAATGAAAAACTGTTTTTT
TRBV28	NA	NA	TRBJ2-2	CASSLLGGPGELFF	TGTGCCAGCAGTTTATTAGGGGGACCCGGGGAGCTGTTTTTT
TRBV4-1	TRBD2	few	TRBJ2-1	CASSPHSGRTYNEQFF	TGCGCCAGCAGCCCCCATAGCGGGAGAACGTACAATGAGCAGTTCTTC
TRBV12-3/TRBV12-4	NA	NA	TRBJ2-7	CASSIGATYEQYF	TGTGCCAGCAGTATTGGGGCTACCTACGAGCAGTACTTC
TRBV7-9	NA	NA	TRBJ2-2	CASSFSGTGGLFF	TGTGCCAGCAGTTTTTCAGGGACCGGGGGGCTGTTTTTT
TRBV25-1	NA	few	TRBJ1-4	CASGGDYNEKLFF	TGTGCCTCCGGGGGGGACTACAATGAAAAACTGTTTTTT
TRBV4-1	TRBD1	NA	TRBJ2-3	CASSHPGGISGDTQYF	TGCGCCAGCAGCCATCCAGGGGGCATTTCTGGAGATACGCAGTATTTT
TRBV25-1	TRBD2	NA	TRBJ2-2	CASSAGLAATGELFF	TGTGCCAGCAGTGCCGGACTAGCGGCAACCGGGGAGCTGTTTTTT
TRBV5-6	NA	NA	TRBJ1-1	CASSLRGAVLNTEAFF	TGTGCCAGCAGCTTGCGGGGGGCGGTTTTGAACACTGAAGCTTTCTTT
TRBV30	NA	NA	TRBJ2-1	CAWRAPNEQFF	TGTGCCTGGAGGGCCCCTAATGAGCAGTTCTTC
TRBV30	TRBD1	NA	TRBJ1-5	CAWSVGSGGSQPQHF	TGTGCCTGGAGTGTAGGGTCAGGGGGTAGTCAGCCCCAGCATTTT
TRBV4-3	NA	NA	TRBJ2-3	CASSQDFRRTQYF	TGCGCCAGCAGCCAAGATTTCCGGAGGACGCAGTATTTT
TRBV2	NA	NA	TRBJ2-5	CASSFSSKTQYF	TGTGCCAGCAGTTTTTCCTCTAAGACCCAGTACTTC
TRBV10-3	TRBD2	NA	TRBJ2-5	CAISESLAGVETQYF	TGTGCCATCAGTGAGTCTCTAGCGGGAGTGGAGACCCAGTACTTC
TRBV7-2	TRBD1	NA	TRBJ2-7	CASSGGQGHYEQYF	TGTGCCAGCAGCGGGGGACAGGGACACTACGAGCAGTACTTC
TRBV19	NA	NA	TRBJ2-7	CASSIRGPYLYEQYF	TGTGCCAGTAGTATAAGAGGTCCATACCTCTACGAGCAGTACTTC
TRBV5-6	TRBD2	NA	TRBJ2-4	CASSLASGSRNIQYF	TGTGCCAGCAGCTTGGCCAGCGGGAGTAGGAACATTCAGTACTTC
TRBV6-5	NA	NA	TRBJ2-7	CASSLNRVRSYEQYF	TGTGCCAGCAGCTTGAACAGGGTAAGGTCCTACGAGCAGTACTTC
TRBV6-2/TRBV6-3	TRBD1	NA	TRBJ1-1	CASSWDREAFF	TGTGCCAGCAGTTGGGACAGAGAAGCTTTCTTT
TRBV27	TRBD1	NA	TRBJ1-1	CASSSRDRGPTEAFF	TGTGCCAGCAGTTCCCGGGACAGGGGGCCCACTGAAGCTTTCTTT
TRBV5-5	NA	NA	TRBJ2-7	CASSLDLRTVNYEQYF	TGTGCCAGCAGCTTAGATTTAAGGACAGTCAATTACGAGCAGTACTTC
TRBV29-1	NA	NA	TRBJ1-5	CSVARDNNQPQHF	TGCAGCGTCGCGAGGGACAACAATCAGCCCCAGCATTTT
TRBV9	TRBD2	NA	TRBJ2-5	CASSAGGLAGQETQYF	TGTGCCAGCAGCGCCGGGGGACTAGCAGGCCAAGAGACCCAGTACTTC
TRBV7-3	TRBD2	once	TRBJ2-1	CASSFVLAGDGNEQFF	TGTGCCAGCAGCTTCGTACTAGCGGGAGACGGCAATGAGCAGTTCTTC
TRBV2	TRBD1	NA	TRBJ1-4	CASIGQDPTNEKLFF	TGTGCCAGCATCGGACAGGACCCAACTAATGAAAAACTGTTTTTT
TRBV7-2	TRBD1	NA	TRBJ1-2	CASSAPGQGGNTYGYTF	TGTGCCAGCAGCGCGCCGGGACAGGGTGGTAATACCTATGGCTACACCTTC
TRBV30	TRBD1	NA	TRBJ2-7	CAWTGTEGSYEQYF	TGTGCCTGGACCGGGACAGAGGGATCCTACGAGCAGTACTTC
TRBV1	NA	NA	TRBJ2-4	CTSSPSLAGNQNIQYF	TGCACCAGCAGCCCTTCCTTAGCGGGAAATCAAAACATTCAGTACTTC
TRBV9	NA	NA	TRBJ1-4	CASSVGRGNEKLFF	TGTGCCAGCAGCGTAGGACGGGGAAATGAAAAACTGTTTTTT
TRBV4-1	TRBD1	NA	TRBJ2-7	CASSQSRDSSYEQYF	TGCGCCAGCAGCCAGTCCCGGGACAGCTCCTACGAGCAGTACTTC
TRBV28	NA	NA	TRBJ1-2	CASVSGPSLYGYTF	TGTGCCAGTGTGTCAGGCCCAAGTCTCTATGGCTACACCTTC
TRBV6-5	NA	NA	TRBJ1-1	CASSPGGVDTEAFF	TGTGCCAGCAGTCCGGGGGGGGTCGACACTGAAGCTTTCTTT
TRBV18	TRBD1	NA	TRBJ1-2	CASSLIPGQGSGDGYTF	TGTGCCAGCTCACTAATCCCGGGACAGGGCAGTGGGGATGGCTACACCTTC
TRBV5-1	NA	NA	TRBJ2-2	CASSPGDTGELFF	TGCGCCAGCAGCCCGGGGGACACCGGGGAGCTGTTTTTT
TRBV11-3	TRBD2	NA	TRBJ2-7	CASSKPGLAGSYEQYF	TGTGCCAGCAGCAAACCGGGACTAGCGGGGTCCTACGAGCAGTACTTC
TRBV7-2	NA	NA	TRBJ2-3	CASSSTPYTDTQYF	TGTGCCAGCAGCTCGACACCCTATACAGATACGCAGTATTTT
TRBV28	TRBD2	NA	TRBJ2-7	CASSAPAGGPVYEQYF	TGTGCCAGCAGTGCCCCAGCGGGAGGGCCCGTTTACGAGCAGTACTTC